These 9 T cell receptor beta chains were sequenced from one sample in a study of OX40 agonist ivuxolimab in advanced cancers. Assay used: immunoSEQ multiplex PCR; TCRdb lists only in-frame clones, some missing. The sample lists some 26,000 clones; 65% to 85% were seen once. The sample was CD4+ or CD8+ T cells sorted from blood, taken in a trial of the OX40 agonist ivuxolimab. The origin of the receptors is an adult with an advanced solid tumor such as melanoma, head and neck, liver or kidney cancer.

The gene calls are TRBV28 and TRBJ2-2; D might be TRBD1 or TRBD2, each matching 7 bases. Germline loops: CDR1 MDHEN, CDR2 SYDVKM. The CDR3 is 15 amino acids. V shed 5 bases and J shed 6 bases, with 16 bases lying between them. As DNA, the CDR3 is TGTGCCAGCAGTCCTGAGGGGAGGGGGCCCGGGGAGCTGTTTTTT. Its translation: CASSPEGRGPGELFF.

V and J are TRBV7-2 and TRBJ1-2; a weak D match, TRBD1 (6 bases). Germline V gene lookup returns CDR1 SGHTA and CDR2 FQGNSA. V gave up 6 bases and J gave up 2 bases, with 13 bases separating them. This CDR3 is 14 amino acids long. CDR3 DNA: TGTGCCAGCAGACGCACAGGGAACAACTATGGCTACACCTTC. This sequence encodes CASRRTGNNYGYTF.

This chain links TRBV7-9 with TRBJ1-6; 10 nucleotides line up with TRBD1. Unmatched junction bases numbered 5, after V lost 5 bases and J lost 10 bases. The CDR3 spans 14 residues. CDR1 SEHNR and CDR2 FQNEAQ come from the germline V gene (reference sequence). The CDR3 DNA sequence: TGTGCCAGCAGCCCGGACAGGGGGGGATCACCCCTCCACTTT. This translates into CASSPDRGGSPLHF.

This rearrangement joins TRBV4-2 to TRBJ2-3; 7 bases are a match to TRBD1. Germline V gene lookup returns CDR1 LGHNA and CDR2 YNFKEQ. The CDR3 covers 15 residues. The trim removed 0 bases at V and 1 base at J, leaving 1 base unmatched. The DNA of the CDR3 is TGTGCCAGCAGCCAAGATGGGACAGGCACAGATACGCAGTATTTT. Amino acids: CASSQDGTGTDTQYF.

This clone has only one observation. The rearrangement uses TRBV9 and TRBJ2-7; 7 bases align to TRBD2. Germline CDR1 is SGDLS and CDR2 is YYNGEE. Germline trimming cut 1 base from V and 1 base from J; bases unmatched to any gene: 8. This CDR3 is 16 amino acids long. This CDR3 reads CASSVSPAGSSYEQYF. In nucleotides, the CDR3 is TGTGCCAGCAGCGTAAGTCCAGCGGGGAGTTCCTACGAGCAGTACTTC.

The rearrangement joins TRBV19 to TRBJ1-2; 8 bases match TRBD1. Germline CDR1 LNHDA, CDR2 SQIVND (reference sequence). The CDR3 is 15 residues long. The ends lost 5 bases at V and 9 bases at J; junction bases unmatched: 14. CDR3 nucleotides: TGTGCCAGTAGTCTCCAGGGGGCGCAAACGGTTCGCTACACCTTC. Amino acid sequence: CASSLQGAQTVRYTF.

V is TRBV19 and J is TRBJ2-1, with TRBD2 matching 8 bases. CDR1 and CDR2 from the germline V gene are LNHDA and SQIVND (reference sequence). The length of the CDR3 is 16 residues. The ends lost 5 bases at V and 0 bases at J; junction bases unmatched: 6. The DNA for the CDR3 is TGTGCCAGTAGTGGTTGGGCGGGGGGCTCCTACAATGAGCAGTTCTTC. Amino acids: CASSGWAGGSYNEQFF.

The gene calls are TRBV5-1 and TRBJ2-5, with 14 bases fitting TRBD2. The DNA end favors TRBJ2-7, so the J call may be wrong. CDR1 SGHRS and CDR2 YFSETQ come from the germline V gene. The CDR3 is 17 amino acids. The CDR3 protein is CASSLAGLAGAYGEQYF. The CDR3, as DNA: TGCGCCAGCAGCTTGGCGGGACTAGCGGGAGCCTATGGCGAGCAGTACTTC.

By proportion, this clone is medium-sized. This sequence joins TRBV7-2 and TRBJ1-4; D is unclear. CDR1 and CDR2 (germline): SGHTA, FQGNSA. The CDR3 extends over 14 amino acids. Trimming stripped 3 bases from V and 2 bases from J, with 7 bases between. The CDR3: CASSLRRTNEKLFF. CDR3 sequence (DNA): TGTGCCAGCAGCTTGAGGAGGACTAATGAAAAACTGTTTTTT.